This T cell receptor (beta chain) appears in the sequencing data of a study of T cell changes during pregnancy in multiple sclerosis. Germline CDR1 MNHEY, CDR2 SMNVEV (reference sequence). Trimming pared 6 bases from V and 3 bases from J, leaving 8 bases between. The CDR3 is made up of 12 amino acids. Clones were sequenced by immunoSEQ multiplex PCR, and TCRdb holds only the in-frame ones, with some missing. The repertoire holds about 15,000 clones, with approximately 83% as singletons. Only a few counts were recorded for this clone. The source of this sequence is a female donor with multiple sclerosis, enrolled in a pregnancy study. The chain is built from TRBV27 and TRBJ1-1, with D uncertain. Sequencing used CD8+ T cells from peripheral blood mononuclear cells, obtained in the first trimester of pregnancy. The CDR3 DNA reads TGTGCCAGCAGGAGGGCGGACACTGAAGCTTTCTTT. The encoded protein is CASRRADTEAFF.